This TCR beta chain was retrieved from a study of T cells after somatic rescue of genetic block. This CDR3 comprises 16 residues. Germline lookup yields CDR1 MNHEY and CDR2 SMNVEV (reference sequence). The J segment lost 0 bases and the V segment lost 5 bases, leaving 5 bases of the junction unmatched. The protocol was immunoSEQ multiplex PCR, while the TCRdb copy is restricted to in-frame clones and leaves out a portion. The sample holds tens of thousands of clones, about 96% seen once. Sequencing input: peripheral blood mononuclear cells (PBMCs). The rearrangement joins TRBV27 to TRBJ1-4; 8 nucleotides align to TRBD1. The sequence was collected from a child less than two years old. This CDR3 reads CASSRDRSATNEKLFF. The CDR3 DNA reads as TGTGCCAGCAGTCGGGACAGGAGTGCAACTAATGAAAAACTGTTTTTT. The variable domain in full, completed from reference TRBV27 and TRBJ1-4, reads EAQVTQNPRYLITVTGKKLTVTCSQNMNHEYMSWYRQDPGLGLRQIYYSMNVEVTDKGDVPEGYKVSRKEKRNFPLILESPSPNQTSLYFCASSRDRSATNEKLFFGSGTQLSVL.